This entry describes one T cell receptor beta chain. Its target is unknown. The sample belongs to a study of cytomegalovirus exposure and HLA in healthy donors. Trimming pared 2 bases from V and 6 bases from J, leaving 8 bases between. Germline CDR1 PRHDT, CDR2 FYEKMQ (reference sequence). The CDR3 sequence is 13 residues long. General study results and limits: Previously analyzed data showed that most TCR beta V segments were productive at a frequency of about 87% or about 30%.

Both 60 Vbeta primers and 13 Jbeta primers went into the PCR. The repertoire was sequenced with immunoSEQ multiplex PCR; TCRdb's copy has only in-frame clones and lacks some. The repertoire holds around 110,000 clones, nearly 75% seen once, with 4% to 5.5% in the top ten. Sequenced sample: PBMCs. The TCR comes from a man younger than 40 in good health and CMV-seropositive. This chain connects TRBV13 to TRBJ1-5, with D maybe TRBD1 (5 bases). The CDR3 here is CASSLRGGQPQHF. The CDR3 bases are TGTGCCAGCAGCTTAAGGGGCGGTCAGCCCCAGCATTTT.